This T cell receptor beta chain was documented in a study of T-cell reconstitution after alpha-beta-depleted transplantation in children. This clonotype has a count of ten or more. The CDR3 is 13 residues long. With 2 bases removed from V and 7 bases from J, the gap between germline ends came to 11 bases. Preparing the TCRbeta library involved the use of unique molecular identifiers. MiXCR, run by TCRdb on the PCR reads, gives a single entry per CDR3 protein. The sample lists a few hundred thousand distinct CDR3 sequences; around 15% were seen once. This clonotype was sampled from a boy under two years old who had a stem cell transplant for Wiskott-Aldrich syndrome, so the T cells may come from the graft donor. The genes are TRBV12-3 or TRBV12-4 and TRBJ1-2, with D uncertain. Sequencing was performed on PBMCs, mostly from graft donor cells, taken 360 days after TCRalphabeta/CD19-depleted stem cell transplant. For the CDR3, the DNA is TGTGCCAGCAGTTTAAGATACGGTTCTGGCTACACCTTC. This sequence encodes CASSLRYGSGYTF.